The 24 T cell receptor beta chains presented below share a single source sample, sequenced in a study of T cells in Graves' hyperthyroidism and ophthalmopathy. Amplification yielded TCR beta CDR3 regions, with RNA transcripts as the source. Using the HTBI primer set, a first-round RT-PCR was run on the TCR CDR3. One entry per CDR3 protein, called by TCRdb with MiXCR from the multiplex PCR reads. The sample consists of 250,000 to 400,000 distinct CDR3 sequences, around 13% of them appearing once. Sequenced input: blood. The receptors stem from a woman aged 40-49 years with Graves' ophthalmopathy.

V and J are TRBV6-1 and TRBJ2-7; D is ambiguous. CDR1 and CDR2 from the germline V gene are MNHNS and SASEGT. CDR3 length: 15 residues. With 2 bases removed from V and 0 bases from J, the gap between germline ends came to 11 bases. CDR3 sequence reads: CASSERSSSSYEQYF. CDR3 nucleotide sequence: TGTGCCAGCAGTGAAAGATCTAGTAGCTCCTACGAGCAGTACTTC.

The genes are TRBV7-9 and TRBJ2-6, with D perhaps TRBD1 (5 bases). Between the trimmed V and J ends, which lost 5 bases and 1 base, there was a span of 9 bases. There are 15 residues in the CDR3. CDR1 is SEHNR, CDR2 FQNEAQ, per germline (reference sequence). The CDR3 DNA follows: TGTGCCAGCAGCCACAGACAGTCTGGGGCCAACGTCCTGACTTTC. Protein sequence: CASSHRQSGANVLTF. Full variable domain (rest looked up from reference TRBV7-9 and TRBJ2-6): DTGVSQNPRHKITKRGQNVTFRCDPISEHNRLYWYRQTLGQGPEFLTYFQNEAQLEKSRLLSDRFSAERPKGSFSTLEIQRTEQGDSAMYLCASSHRQSGANVLTFGAGSRLTVL.

This clonotype was found a few times. One end of the junction does not line up with germline, which may come from a read error. The rearrangement joins TRBV5-1 to TRBJ1-6, with D tentatively TRBD1 (6 bases). Germline V gene lookup returns CDR1 SGHRS and CDR2 YFSETQ. This CDR3 region has 15 residues. CDR3 nucleotide sequence: TGCGCCAGCAGCCCAATGACAGGCTCTCTTTCAGCCCTCCACTTT. This sequence encodes CASSPMTGSLSALHF.

This clonotype was counted many times. This chain links TRBV7-8 with TRBJ2-7; TRBD1 matches 8 bases. Germline V CDR1 and CDR2: SGHVS, FQNEAQ. The V segment lost 6 bases and the J segment 3 bases; nucleotides outside the gene matches: 10. The CDR3 loop spans 15 amino acids. The CDR3, as DNA: TGTGCCAGCAGTCCAGGGGGCAATTGGAACTACGAGCAGTACTTC. Translating gives CASSPGGNWNYEQYF. The full variable domain, rest sourced from reference TRBV7-8 and TRBJ2-7, is GAGVSQSPRYKVAKRGQDVALRCDPISGHVSLFWYQQALGQGPEFLTYFQNEAQLDKSGLPSDRFFAERPEGSVSTLKIQRTQQEDSAVYLCASSPGGNWNYEQYFGPGTRLTVT.

This clonotype has more than one count but fewer than ten. The CDR3 here is CASSRRTGANEKLFF. For the CDR3, the DNA is TGTGCCAGCAGCCGCCGGACAGGGGCTAATGAAAAACTGTTTTTT. V is TRBV14 and J is TRBJ1-4; TRBD1 aligns across 9 bases. Germline assignment: CDR1 SGHDN and CDR2 FVKESK. This CDR3 contains 15 residues. With 4 bases clipped from V and 3 bases from J, the junction kept 3 bases outside the gene matches.

In its sample, this clonotype was seen many times. The chain joins TRBV20-1 to TRBJ2-5, with 9 bases that match TRBD2. Germline assignment: CDR1 DFQATT and CDR2 SNEGSKA (reference sequence). Trimming removed 1 base from V and 0 bases from J; junction bases left unmatched: 15. CDR3 length equals 19 residues. The CDR3 here is CSARGVSGGPGRNQETQYF. The CDR3 DNA sequence: TGCAGTGCTAGAGGTGTTAGCGGGGGACCAGGGAGGAACCAAGAGACCCAGTACTTC.

This clonotype was counted many times. The gene calls are TRBV29-1 and TRBJ2-1; maybe TRBD2 (5 bases). Trimming took off 2 bases at V and 11 bases at J, with 10 bases between the two ends. CDR3 size: 11 residues. Germline V gives CDR1 SQVTM, CDR2 ANQGSEA. The CDR3 DNA reads TGCAGCGTTGAAAAACTAGGGCAGCAGTTCTTC. The encoded protein is CSVEKLGQQFF.

This clonotype was found many times. CDR3 bases: TGTGCCAGCAGTGGGGCGCGCGTCTCCTCTAGCACAGATACGCAGTATTTT. Amino acids: CASSGARVSSSTDTQYF. V gene TRBV28 combines with J gene TRBJ2-3; D is possibly TRBD1 (5 bases). V shed 5 bases and J shed 0 bases, with 18 bases lying between them. The CDR3 sequence is 17 residues long. Germline V gene sequence: CDR1 MDHEN, CDR2 SYDVKM.

This clonotype was seen ten or more times. The V and J genes are TRBV3-1 and TRBJ2-7; 7 positions match TRBD2. V trimming: 1 base; J trimming: 6 bases; junction bases outside the gene matches: 9. Germline values: CDR1 LGHDT, CDR2 YNNKEL (reference sequence). The CDR3 is made up of 15 amino acids. CDR3 DNA: TGTGCCAGCAGCCAAGTTGGGAGGGCGAAGGGCGAGCAGTACTTC. Translating gives CASSQVGRAKGEQYF.

A few counts support this clonotype. V is TRBV9 and J is TRBJ2-3, with 8 bases aligning to TRBD2. CDR1 and CDR2 (germline): SGDLS, YYNGEE. V dropped 6 bases and J dropped 3; count of bases not matched to a gene: 3. This CDR3 has 13 amino acids. The CDR3 bases are TGTGCCAGCAATGGACTAGCAACAGATACGCAGTATTTT. Its protein product is CASNGLATDTQYF.

This clonotype has ten or more counts. The J gene is TRBJ2-5, the V gene TRBV3-1; weak D call: TRBD1 (6 bases). This CDR3 spans 14 amino acids. V lost 3 bases, J lost 3 bases, and 11 bases lay in between. CDR1 is LGHDT and CDR2 is YNNKEL in the germline V gene (reference sequence). CDR3 DNA sequence: TGTGCCAGCAGCCATCGGACAGTAGAAGAGACCCAGTACTTC. It encodes CASSHRTVEETQYF.

The J gene is TRBJ2-7, the V gene TRBV6-1; D unresolved. Trimming cost V 8 bases and J 3 bases, with 23 bases left between them. Germline V CDR1 and CDR2: MNHNS, SASEGT. The CDR3 covers 16 residues. CDR3 sequence reads: CASSRAPTASSYEQYF. Here the CDR3 DNA reads TGTGCCAGCTCCCGAGCCCCCACAGCCTCCAGCTACGAGCAGTACTTC.

This clonotype showed up just a few times. J is TRBJ1-2 and V is TRBV7-9; 7 bases are a match to TRBD1. CDR3 length: 16 residues. Per germline, CDR1 SEHNR and CDR2 FQNEAQ (reference sequence). V lost 5 bases to trimming and J lost 3 bases; unmatched junction nucleotides: 12. The chain's CDR3 is CASSDRGSGTDYGYTF. The DNA of the CDR3 is TGTGCCAGCAGCGATAGAGGATCCGGGACAGACTATGGCTACACCTTC.

This clonotype has at least ten counts. The rearrangement uses TRBV20-1 and TRBJ1-2; possibly TRBD1 for D (6 bases). This CDR3 region has 12 residues. Germline values: CDR1 DFQATT, CDR2 SNEGSKA (reference sequence). Trimming pared 7 bases from V and 3 bases from J, leaving 12 bases between. The CDR3 protein is CSVADSHYGYTF. CDR3 nucleotides: TGCAGTGTAGCGGACAGCCACTATGGCTACACCTTC.

The chain combines TRBV18 with TRBJ2-1; tentative D call: TRBD1 (6 bases). Trimming took 0 bases from V and 4 from J, leaving 10 bases between them. The CDR3 covers 15 residues. Germline V gene data show CDR1 as KGHSH and CDR2 as LQKENI. CDR3 coding DNA: TGTGCCAGCTCACCACCGGGGCAGGGGTACAATGAGCAGTTCTTC. Translated, it gives CASSPPGQGYNEQFF. Full variable domain (outside the CDR3, taken from reference TRBV18 and TRBJ2-1): NAGVMQNPRHLVRRRGQEARLRCSPMKGHSHVYWYRQLPEEGLKFMVYLQKENIIDESGMPKERFSAEFPKEGPSILRIQQVVRGDSAAYFCASSPPGQGYNEQFFGPGTRLTVL.

This clonotype was seen at least ten times. The chain recombines TRBV11-2 with TRBJ2-6; D is unresolved. Between the trimmed V and J ends, which lost 5 bases and 4 bases, there was a span of 12 bases. The germline CDR1 and CDR2 sequences are SGHAT and FQNNGV. This CDR3 contains 15 residues. The CDR3 DNA is TGTGCCAGCAGCCGACGCGGTACAGGGGCCAACGTCCTGACTTTC. It codes for CASSRRGTGANVLTF.

This clonotype was observed at least ten times. This sequence joins TRBV6-5 and TRBJ2-5; D ambiguous. CDR1 and CDR2 (germline): MNHEY, SVGAGI. CDR3 size: 13 residues. V lost 2 bases, J lost 5 bases, and 9 bases lay in between. CDR3 nucleotides: TGTGCCAGCAGTTACAGGCCACAGGAGACCCAGTACTTC. This codes for CASSYRPQETQYF.

This clonotype was seen more than once but under ten times. Given a much more abundant clone one base away, this may be a read error. In DNA, the CDR3 is TGTGCCAGCAGCTTTCTTAGCGGGGGGGCCGATGAGCAGTTCTTC. It translates to CASSFLSGGADEQFF. This chain uses TRBV11-2 with TRBJ2-1; 11 bases agree with TRBD2. CDR1 is SGHAT and CDR2 is FQNNGV in the germline V gene. V gave up 3 bases and J gave up 8 bases; unmatched junction bases: 6. This CDR3 comprises 15 residues.

The sample holds many counts of this clonotype. The chain joins TRBV7-8 to TRBJ1-2; D is possibly TRBD1 (5 bases). Germline CDR1 SGHVS, CDR2 FQNEAQ. The CDR3 totals 14 residues. V lost 5 bases to trimming and J lost 1 base, with 11 bases between them. The CDR3 loop reads CASSPDRFNYGYTF. In nucleotides, the CDR3 is TGTGCCAGCAGCCCAGACAGATTTAACTATGGCTACACCTTC.

The V and J genes are TRBV9 and TRBJ2-1, with 12 bases lining up with TRBD2. The CDR3 has 16 amino acids. Trimming at V came to 10 bases and at J to 6 bases, leaving 14 bases not matched to a gene. Germline V gene sequence: CDR1 SGDLS, CDR2 YYNGEE. The CDR3 bases are TGTGCCGGCTCCGGACTAGCGGGGACCTTCGGCAATGAGCAGTTCTTC. It translates to CAGSGLAGTFGNEQFF.

This clonotype was seen a handful of times. This chain links TRBV20-1 with TRBJ2-5, with 14 bases that match TRBD2. The V gene end was trimmed by 1 base and the J gene end by 3 bases; junction bases not matched to a gene: 13. From germline, CDR1 is DFQATT and CDR2 SNEGSKA (reference sequence). The CDR3 loop spans 19 amino acids. CDR3 coding DNA: TGCAGTGCTAGAGTCGACGGACTAGCGGGGGGACAGGTAGAAGAGACCCAGTACTTC. Its protein product is CSARVDGLAGGQVEETQYF.

The chain combines TRBV5-1 with TRBJ1-6; perhaps TRBD1 as D (5 bases). V lost 0 bases and J 0 bases, leaving 13 bases between the germline ends. The CDR3 has 18 amino acids. CDR1 is SGHRS, CDR2 YFSETQ, per germline. CDR3 DNA: TGCGCCAGCAGCTTGGAGGAGACAGCCAGCTCCTATAATTCACCCCTCCACTTT. Its translation is CASSLEETASSYNSPLHF.

Details on this clonotype: This may arise from a read error, as a much more abundant clone is one base away. This chain connects TRBV20-1 to TRBJ2-1, with 11 bases fitting TRBD2. The CDR3 is 17 amino acids. The germline CDR1 and CDR2 sequences are DFQATT and SNEGSKA (reference sequence). After removal of 3 bases from V and 5 bases from J, the junction contained 12 bases not matched to a gene. CDR3 loop: CSARGGLAERRDNEQFF. CDR3 bases: TGCAGTGCTAGGGGGGGACTAGCGGAGCGTCGGGACAATGAGCAGTTCTTC.

The chain carries TRBV7-9 and TRBJ1-4; 9 positions match TRBD1. Germline assignment: CDR1 SEHNR and CDR2 FQNEAQ (reference sequence). J gave up 5 bases and V 7 bases, and 8 bases lay outside the gene matches. This CDR3 has 15 amino acids. CDR3 in amino acids: CASTRGGTGNEKLFF. The CDR3 DNA follows: TGTGCCAGCACCCGAGGGGGGACAGGGAATGAAAAACTGTTTTTT.